This T cell receptor (beta chain) was documented in a study of technical replicates of blood from a few donors. The CDR3 totals 13 residues. V trimming: 2 bases; J trimming: 11 bases; junction bases outside the gene matches: 7. The germline V gene has CDR1 SGHRS and CDR2 YFSETQ. Assay: immunoSEQ multiplex PCR; the TCRdb copy retains only in-frame clones and omits some. The sample records roughly 62,000 clones, about 90% being singletons. The chain carries TRBV5-1 and TRBJ1-1; 9 bases align to TRBD1. Sequencing input: PBMCs. The origin of this receptor is a human donor in good health. Some clones in this sample may be carry-over from other donors' samples. CDR3 coding DNA: TGCGCCAGCAGCTTCGGACAGGGGCGTGTGGCTTTCTTT. This codes for CASSFGQGRVAFF.